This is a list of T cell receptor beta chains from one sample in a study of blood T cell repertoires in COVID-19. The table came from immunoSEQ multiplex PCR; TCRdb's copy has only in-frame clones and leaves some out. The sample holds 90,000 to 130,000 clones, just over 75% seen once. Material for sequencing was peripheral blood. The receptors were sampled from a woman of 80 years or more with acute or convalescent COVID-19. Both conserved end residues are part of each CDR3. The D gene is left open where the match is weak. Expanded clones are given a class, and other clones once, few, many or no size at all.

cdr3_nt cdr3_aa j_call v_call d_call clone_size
TGTGCCAGCAGTTACTGGCAGGACAATGAGCAGTTCTTC CASSYWQDNEQFF TRBJ2-1 TRBV6-5 . .
TGCAGCGTGATGACAGGGACCAGCGGGGGAGAGCCCCAGCATTTT CSVMTGTSGGEPQHF TRBJ1-5 TRBV29-1 TRBD1 .
TGTGCCAGCAGCCGACAGGGGGTGAGGGAAAAACTGTTTTTT CASSRQGVREKLFF TRBJ1-4 TRBV7-9 TRBD1 .
TGTGCCAGTAGTCGGGACAGGGGGACGGGGAACACAGATACGCAGTATTTT CASSRDRGTGNTDTQYF TRBJ2-3 TRBV19 TRBD1 .
TGTGCTAGCAGCTTATCCGGCAGGGCGAGCGGCTACACCTTC CASSLSGRASGYTF TRBJ1-2 TRBV7-7 . .
TGTGCCAGCAGGGGACAGGGGGGGAACACCGGGGAGCTGTTTTTT CASRGQGGNTGELFF TRBJ2-2 TRBV28 TRBD1 .
TGCGCCAGCAGCGGGCGGACAGGGGGACGCTCGAACACTGAAGCTTTCTTT CASSGRTGGRSNTEAFF TRBJ1-1 TRBV5-1 TRBD1 .
TGTGCCAGCAGGGTGGGGACAGTGGGGAACACCGGGGAGCTGTTTTTT CASRVGTVGNTGELFF TRBJ2-2 TRBV5-4 TRBD1 .
TGCGCCAGCAGCTTGCAGGGGACCTACAATCAGCCCCAGCATTTT CASSLQGTYNQPQHF TRBJ1-5 TRBV5-1 . .
TGTGCCAGCAGCCGTGAAGCGAACACTGAAGCTTTCTTT CASSREANTEAFF TRBJ1-1 TRBV7-3 . few
TGTGCCAGCAGTCTCCAGGGGAGCACTGAAGCTTTCTTT CASSLQGSTEAFF TRBJ1-1 TRBV27 . .
TGTGCCACCAGTGATTCGGGAGGAAAGAATGAAAAACTGTTTTTT CATSDSGGKNEKLFF TRBJ1-4 TRBV24-1 . .
TGTGCCAGCAGTGGTACTAGCGGGGTGAACCCAAGAGAGACCCAGTACTTC CASSGTSGVNPRETQYF TRBJ2-5 TRBV6-1 TRBD2 .
TGCAGTGCTAGTCGCGGTGACAATGAGCAGTTCTTC CSASRGDNEQFF TRBJ2-1 TRBV20-1 . .
TGTGCCAGCTCACAGTCCGACTTGACGAGTAATACGCAGTATTTT CASSQSDLTSNTQYF TRBJ2-3 TRBV18 . .
TGTGCCAGCAGCTTAGCGGGACAGGGGGTAGGGACCCAGTACTTC CASSLAGQGVGTQYF TRBJ2-5 TRBV7-6 TRBD1 .
TGTGCCAGCAGCCCCCGTGGACTAGCGGGGGGGAGCACAGATACGCAGTATTTT CASSPRGLAGGSTDTQYF TRBJ2-3 TRBV7-3 TRBD2 .
TGTGCCAGCAGGAGACTAGGAAGCAATGAGCAGTTCTTC CASRRLGSNEQFF TRBJ2-1 TRBV25-1 . .
TGTGCCACCAGTGAAGCTAGCGGGAGCTCGAACATTCAGTACTTC CATSEASGSSNIQYF TRBJ2-4 TRBV24-1 TRBD2 .
TGCGCCAGCAGCTTGGCCGGGGGTAGAGAGACCCAGTACTTC CASSLAGGRETQYF TRBJ2-5 TRBV5-1 . .
TGTGCCAGCAGGCCCCCGGGACAAGCATATTCACCCCTCCACTTT CASRPPGQAYSPLHF TRBJ1-6 TRBV6-5 . .
TGTGCCAGCAGTTTCTATAACACCGGGGAGCTGTTTTTT CASSFYNTGELFF TRBJ2-2 TRBV12-3/TRBV12-4 . .
TGTGCCTGGAGCCCAGACAGGGGGGAGCAGTACTTC CAWSPDRGEQYF TRBJ2-7 TRBV30 TRBD1 .
TGTGCCAGCAGCCAAAGATGGTGGGACAGCTCTGGAAACACCATATATTTT CASSQRWWDSSGNTIYF TRBJ1-3 TRBV14 TRBD1 .
TGTGCCAGCAGCCTCGGGGCTAGCGGGGGGACTTACACCGGGGAGCTGTTTTTT CASSLGASGGTYTGELFF TRBJ2-2 TRBV4-2 TRBD2 .
TGCGCCAGCAGCGTGGACTCAGGCGCGGGGTTCTTC CASSVDSGAGFF TRBJ2-1 TRBV5-1 . .
TGTGCCAGCTCACGAACAGGGGATGGGAGGACTGAAGCTTTCTTT CASSRTGDGRTEAFF TRBJ1-1 TRBV18 TRBD1 .
TGTGCCAGCTCGTCTACTCCCGAAGGGGATCAGCCCCAGCATTTT CASSSTPEGDQPQHF TRBJ1-5 TRBV18 . .
TGTGCCAGTAGCCTTGGAGGACAGGGGATTAATTCACCCCTCCACTTT CASSLGGQGINSPLHF TRBJ1-6 TRBV19 TRBD1 .
TGTGCCAGTAGAACTAGCGGTTCCTACGAGCAGTACTTC CASRTSGSYEQYF TRBJ2-7 TRBV19 TRBD2 .
TGTGCCAGCAGCCTCGCGGACAGGGGCTCCTACGAGCAGTACTTC CASSLADRGSYEQYF TRBJ2-7 TRBV4-2 TRBD1 .
TGTGCCAGCAGCTTAGGGGAGTCAGGAAACACCATATATTTT CASSLGESGNTIYF TRBJ1-3 TRBV7-9 . few
TGTGCCAGCTCACCGAGGGACGTGAGACAGGAGACCTACGAGCAGTACTTC CASSPRDVRQETYEQYF TRBJ2-7 TRBV18 . .
TGTGCCATCAGTTTCAACAGGGGGCGCGGGAGTGGTTACGAGCAGTACTTC CAISFNRGRGSGYEQYF TRBJ2-7 TRBV10-3 TRBD1 .
TGTGCCAGCAGTCCATCCTGGACAGGGACCTACGAGCAGTACTTC CASSPSWTGTYEQYF TRBJ2-7 TRBV27 TRBD1 .
TGCACCAGCAGCCAAGATAAAGGGGGCCTTCAAAATAATGAAAAACTGTTTTTT CTSSQDKGGLQNNEKLFF TRBJ1-4 TRBV1 . .
TGCGCCAGCAGCCTCGCAGGGCAAGCGCATAATGAGCAGTTCTTC CASSLAGQAHNEQFF TRBJ2-1 TRBV5-1 . .